Following are 17 T cell receptor beta chains from one sample sequenced in a study of blood T cell repertoires in COVID-19. The data were produced by immunoSEQ multiplex PCR, yet TCRdb's version contains in-frame clones alone and is incomplete. The table shows roughly 230,000 clones, with about 86% occurring only once. The source material was PBMCs or T cells enriched from blood (not recorded which). The receptors were sampled from a man in his fifties who had recovered from COVID-19.

This clone appeared a few times. The chain is built from TRBV3-1 (or the pseudogene TRBV3-2) and TRBJ1-2; D is undetermined. The CDR3 loop spans 14 amino acids. Deletions cut 1 base from V and 3 bases from J, with 9 bases between. The germline CDR1 and CDR2 sequences are LGHDT and YNNKEL (reference sequence). CDR3 coding DNA: TGTGCCAGCAGCCAAGCCAGCCGGGACTATGGCTACACCTTC. It is translated as CASSQASRDYGYTF.

The V and J genes are TRBV7-9 and TRBJ2-7; 14 bases map to TRBD2. The germline V gene encodes CDR1 SEHNR and CDR2 FQNEAQ (reference sequence). Germline trimming cut 4 bases from V and 3 bases from J; bases unmatched to any gene: 11. This CDR3 spans 18 amino acids. This CDR3 reads CASSSTSGRAATLYEQYF. CDR3 nucleotide sequence: TGTGCCAGCAGCTCGACTAGCGGGAGGGCTGCAACCCTCTACGAGCAGTACTTC.

V is TRBV6-4 and J is TRBJ2-4, with a tentative D call TRBD1 (5 bases). The V and J ends lost 2 bases and 10 bases respectively, with 12 bases between them. The V gene's germline CDR1 is MRHNA and CDR2 SNTAGT. The CDR3 totals 13 residues. As DNA, the CDR3 is TGTGCCAGCAGTGACAAGACAGACTCAATTCAGTACTTC. It specifies CASSDKTDSIQYF.

This clone was counted once. The V and J genes are TRBV28 and TRBJ1-5, with 10 bases that match TRBD1. The CDR3 has 18 residues. Trimming at V came to 6 bases and at J to 2 bases, leaving 13 bases not matched to a gene. Germline assignment: CDR1 MDHEN and CDR2 SYDVKM. The CDR3 DNA reads TGTGCCAGCAGAAACCGGGACAGGGGACGGTTTGGCAATCAGCCCCAGCATTTT. Protein sequence: CASRNRDRGRFGNQPQHF.

The chain joins TRBV29-1 to TRBJ1-2; 9 bases are a match to TRBD1. The ends lost 5 bases at V and 4 bases at J; junction bases unmatched: 5. Per germline, CDR1 SQVTM and CDR2 ANQGSEA. This CDR3 spans 13 amino acids. The CDR3, as DNA: TGCAGCGTTTTAGACAGGGGGGGCTATGGCTACACCTTC. Protein: CSVLDRGGYGYTF.

The V call is TRBV7-6, the J call TRBJ1-1, with 9 positions matching TRBD1. The length of the CDR3 is 16 residues. CDR1 is SGHVS and CDR2 is FNYEAQ in the germline V gene. J lost 4 bases, V lost 5 bases, and 11 bases had no gene match. The CDR3 loop is CASSQETGGVGTEAFF. For the CDR3, the DNA is TGTGCCAGCAGCCAGGAGACAGGGGGTGTAGGCACTGAAGCTTTCTTT.

This chain uses TRBV5-4 with TRBJ2-5; 12 bases match TRBD2. The CDR3 contains 18 residues. V was clipped by 0 bases and J by 1 base; unmatched bases: 7. The germline CDR1 and CDR2 sequences are SGHNT and YYREEE (reference sequence). In nucleotides, the CDR3 is TGTGCCAGCAGCTTGGGACTAGCGGGGGCCCCCCTCCAAGAGACCCAGTACTTC. Protein: CASSLGLAGAPLQETQYF. Full variable domain (missing parts from reference TRBV5-4 and TRBJ2-5): ETGVTQSPTHLIKTRGQQVTLRCSSQSGHNTVSWYQQALGQGPQFIFQYYREEENGRGNFPPRFSGLQFPNYSSELNVNALELDDSALYLCASSLGLAGAPLQETQYFGPGTRLLVL.

The rearrangement links TRBV29-1 to TRBJ1-1; 11 bases are shared with TRBD1. The CDR3 totals 15 residues. The germline CDR1 and CDR2 sequences are SQVTM and ANQGSEA. Losses at the gene ends were 4 bases for V and 1 base for J; bases not matched to a gene: 5. The DNA of the CDR3 is TGCAGCGTTGGGACAGGGGGCATTGGGAACACTGAAGCTTTCTTT. Encoded protein: CSVGTGGIGNTEAFF.

The chain carries TRBV6-5 and TRBJ2-5; 8 positions agree with TRBD2. Germline V gene sequence: CDR1 MNHEY, CDR2 SVGAGI. V lost 10 bases and J lost 4; bases outside the gene matches: 11. CDR3 length: 14 residues. CDR3 protein: CATSRGLAGETQYF. As DNA, the CDR3 is TGTGCCACCAGCCGAGGACTAGCTGGAGAGACCCAGTACTTC.

Only one count was recorded for this clone. This chain links TRBV6-5 with TRBJ1-2, with D unclear. The CDR3 spans 11 residues. Germline V gives CDR1 MNHEY, CDR2 SVGAGI. Trimming removed 7 bases at V and 8 bases at J, with 11 bases between. As DNA, the CDR3 is TGTGCCAGCAAGGAGAACCGGGGCTACACCTTC. This encodes CASKENRGYTF.

V is TRBV19 and J is TRBJ2-1, with 7 bases that match TRBD1. This CDR3 contains 14 residues. CDR1 is LNHDA, CDR2 SQIVND, per germline (reference sequence). Trimming at V came to 6 bases and at J to 9 bases, leaving 11 bases not matched to a gene. The CDR3 DNA sequence: TGTGCCAGTAGCCGATCCGGGACAGTAGGTGAGCAGTTCTTC. This gives the protein CASSRSGTVGEQFF.

This chain links TRBV7-6 with TRBJ2-7; D perhaps matches TRBD2 (6 bases). Trimming pared 1 base from V and 4 bases from J, leaving 8 bases between. Germline V CDR1 and CDR2: SGHVS, FNYEAQ. The CDR3 sequence is 13 residues long. This chain's CDR3 is CASSLDGGYEQYF. Written as DNA, the CDR3 is TGTGCCAGCAGCTTAGACGGGGGTTACGAGCAGTACTTC.

In its sample, this clone was seen once. The chain combines TRBV11-1 with TRBJ1-1; TRBD1 agrees at 8 bases. The CDR3 is made up of 14 amino acids. Germline V gene lookup returns CDR1 SGHAT and CDR2 FQDESV (reference sequence). Trimming removed 5 bases from V and 2 bases from J; junction bases left unmatched: 4. The CDR3 region has the DNA TGTGCCAGCAGCCAGGGGGCAGCCAACACTGAAGCTTTCTTT. Its translation: CASSQGAANTEAFF.

J is TRBJ2-7 and V is TRBV21-1; the table's D call TRBD2 went unverified against the DNA. TRBV21-1 is listed as a pseudogene. CDR3 length: 15 amino acids. The CDR3 region is CASRRLGGETYEQYF. DNA of the CDR3: TGTGCCAGCCGCCGTCTTGGGGGGGAGACCTACGAGCAGTACTTC.

V gene TRBV5-6 combines with J gene TRBJ1-5, with 9 bases lining up with TRBD1. The trim removed 3 bases at V and 2 bases at J, leaving 3 bases unmatched. Germline CDR1 reads SGHDT; CDR2 reads YYEEEE. The CDR3 spans 15 residues. CDR3 in DNA: TGTGCCAGCAGCTGGCGACAGGGGGGCAATCAGCCCCAGCATTTT. Protein: CASSWRQGGNQPQHF.

The J gene is TRBJ1-2, the V gene TRBV3-1 (or the pseudogene TRBV3-2), with D possibly being TRBD1 (5 bases). This CDR3 has 13 amino acids. V was clipped by 4 bases and J by 8 bases, with 14 bases between them. Germline CDR1 reads LGHDT; CDR2 reads YNNKEL (reference sequence). CDR3 amino acids: CASSPRQGWGYTF. Written as DNA, the CDR3 is TGTGCCAGCAGCCCCAGGCAGGGATGGGGCTACACCTTC.

The chain joins TRBV5-6 to TRBJ2-7; 7 nucleotides align to TRBD2. J lost 11 bases, V lost 4 bases, and 6 bases had no gene match. The CDR3 is made up of 11 amino acids. The germline gives CDR1 SGHDT, CDR2 YYEEEE. In nucleotides, the CDR3 is TGTGCCAGCAGCGGGAGGGGTACGGAGTACTTC. Its protein is CASSGRGTEYF.